These T cell receptor beta chains were read from a single sample in a study of metastatic and nonmetastatic thyroid tumors. TCRdb recomputed clones from the PCR reads via MiXCR. The sample consists of about 4,200 clones, roughly a third of them appearing once. The sample consisted of adjacent normal tissue. The receptors were sampled from a male donor with papillary thyroid cancer or a benign thyroid nodule (not recorded which). Some clones in this sample may be carry-over from other donors' samples. The CDR3 runs from the conserved cysteine through the conserved F or W. The D gene is left open where the match is weak. Rows may omit the clone size; those that give it use once, few, many or a size class.

j_call | d_call | clone_size | v_call | cdr3_aa | cdr3_nt
TRBJ2-3 | TRBD2 | - | TRBV27 | CASSSLAGASTDTQYF | TGTGCCAGCAGTTCATTAGCGGGAGCTAGCACAGATACGCAGTATTTT
TRBJ1-5 | TRBD1 | few | TRBV28 | CASSIQGAIPQPQHF | TGTGCCAGCAGTATACAGGGGGCAATCCCTCAGCCCCAGCATTTT
TRBJ1-2 | TRBD1 | - | TRBV5-1 | CASSTLQGSYGYTF | TGCGCCAGCAGCACCCTACAGGGGTCCTATGGCTACACCTTC
TRBJ1-5 | - | once | TRBV20-1 | CSARDLLSNQPQHF | TGCAGTGCTAGAGACCTGCTTAGCAATCAGCCCCAGCATTTT
TRBJ2-1 | - | - | TRBV20-1 | CSAQRPNNEQFF | TGCAGTGCACAACGGCCCAACAATGAGCAGTTCTTC
TRBJ2-3 | TRBD2 | - | TRBV20-1 | CSAGGVAASDTQYF | TGCAGTGCCGGGGGGGTAGCGGCTTCAGATACGCAGTATTTT
TRBJ2-7 | TRBD2 | - | TRBV7-8 | CASSFGVAGPYEQYF | TGTGCCAGCAGCTTTGGCGTAGCGGGTCCCTACGAGCAGTACTTC
TRBJ2-7 | - | - | TRBV20-1 | CSARGSTVSREQYF | TGCAGTGCTAGAGGTTCGACAGTCTCCCGGGAGCAGTACTTC
TRBJ2-7 | - | large | TRBV5-8 | CASSLPGTLGGEQYF | TGTGCCAGCAGCTTGCCCGGGACCTTGGGAGGCGAGCAGTACTTC
TRBJ2-7 | - | few | TRBV6-2/TRBV6-3 | CASRAEDILTDSYEQYF | TGTGCCAGCAGGGCCGAGGATATTCTGACAGACTCCTACGAGCAGTACTTC
TRBJ2-7 | TRBD1 | - | TRBV6-1 | CASRYVQGGEQYF | TGTGCCAGCAGATACGTACAGGGGGGCGAGCAGTACTTC
TRBJ1-1 | - | - | TRBV11-3 | CASSLGQYTEAFF | TGTGCCAGCAGCTTAGGGCAGTACACTGAAGCTTTCTTT
TRBJ1-2 | TRBD1 | few | TRBV2 | CASSEPGQGNYGYTF | TGTGCCAGCAGTGAACCGGGACAGGGAAACTATGGCTACACCTTC
TRBJ2-2 | TRBD2 | many | TRBV28 | CASSRTSAAGELFF | TGTGCCAGCAGTCGGACTAGCGCTGCCGGGGAGCTGTTTTTT
TRBJ2-7 | TRBD2 | - | TRBV5-1 | CASSALAGGDWEQYF | TGCGCCAGCAGCGCTCTAGCGGGGGGGGACTGGGAGCAGTACTTC
TRBJ1-1 | TRBD1 | - | TRBV9 | CASSTRDSMNTEAFF | TGTGCCAGCAGCACCCGGGACAGCATGAACACTGAAGCTTTCTTT
TRBJ1-1 | TRBD1 | - | TRBV20-1 | CSATPGDREYMNTEAFF | TGCAGTGCTACCCCAGGGGACAGGGAATACATGAACACTGAAGCTTTCTTT
TRBJ2-1 | - | - | TRBV12-3/TRBV12-4 | CASTTHWGGDEQFF | TGTGCCAGCACCACGCACTGGGGGGGCGATGAGCAGTTCTTC
TRBJ2-4 | TRBD2 | once | TRBV6-1 | CASSSGTAAIQYF | TGTGCCAGCAGTAGCGGGACTGCGGCCATTCAGTACTTC
TRBJ1-1 | TRBD1 | few | TRBV12-3/TRBV12-4 | CASSGQGENTEAFF | TGTGCCAGCAGCGGACAGGGGGAGAACACTGAAGCTTTCTTT
TRBJ2-7 | TRBD1 | - | TRBV2 | CASSENYRGSGEQYF | TGTGCCAGCAGTGAAAATTACAGGGGGTCTGGGGAGCAGTACTTC
TRBJ2-7 | - | - | TRBV12-3/TRBV12-4 | CASSLNMHEQYF | TGTGCCAGCAGTTTAAACATGCACGAGCAGTACTTC
TRBJ2-5 | TRBD1 | large | TRBV20-1 | CSANPGQGGETQYF | TGCAGTGCTAACCCTGGACAGGGCGGAGAGACCCAGTACTTC
TRBJ2-5 | - | - | TRBV6-5 | CASSYSRETQYF | TGTGCCAGCAGTTACTCTCGGGAGACCCAGTACTTC
TRBJ2-2 | - | few | TRBV6-1 | CASLARVYTGELFF | TGTGCCAGCTTGGCCAGGGTATACACCGGGGAGCTGTTTTTT
TRBJ2-1 | - | - | TRBV10-1 | CASSRGTYNEQFF | TGCGCCAGCAGCCGGGGGACCTACAATGAGCAGTTCTTC
TRBJ1-3 | - | - | TRBV12-3/TRBV12-4 | CASSWDADSGNTIYF | TGTGCCAGCAGTTGGGACGCCGACTCTGGAAACACCATATATTTT
TRBJ2-1 | TRBD2 | - | TRBV27 | CASSLILAGGPGNEQFF | TGTGCCAGCAGTTTAATACTAGCGGGAGGGCCGGGTAATGAGCAGTTCTTC
TRBJ2-3 | TRBD2 | medium-sized | TRBV27 | CASRPRGTRQYF | TGTGCCAGCAGGCCCCGAGGGACTAGGCAGTATTTT
TRBJ1-3 | TRBD1 | - | TRBV7-9 | CASRFGQGGNTIYF | TGTGCCAGCAGATTCGGACAGGGAGGAAACACCATATATTTT
TRBJ2-1 | - | few | TRBV6-4 | CASSEAKTGRAEQFF | TGTGCCAGCAGTGAGGCCAAAACAGGGCGTGCTGAGCAGTTCTTC
TRBJ2-7 | TRBD2 | few | TRBV10-3 | CAIRYTSGGTHYEQYF | TGTGCCATCAGATATACTAGCGGGGGGACCCACTACGAGCAGTACTTC
TRBJ2-2 | - | - | TRBV18 | CASSPYQYTGELFF | TGTGCCAGCTCACCTTACCAGTACACCGGGGAGCTGTTTTTT
TRBJ2-3 | - | - | TRBV5-1 | CASTLERTSTDTQYF | TGCGCCAGCACCCTGGAGCGGACTAGCACAGATACGCAGTATTTT
TRBJ2-7 | - | few | TRBV6-2/TRBV6-3 | CASSYSMVSGDYEQYF | TGTGCCAGCAGTTACTCGATGGTCTCGGGTGACTACGAGCAGTACTTC
TRBJ2-1 | TRBD2 | - | TRBV12-3/TRBV12-4 | CASSPGLAGNNEQFF | TGTGCCAGCAGCCCTGGGCTAGCGGGAAACAATGAGCAGTTCTTC
TRBJ2-7 | TRBD2 | - | TRBV20-1 | CSARTASGRGEQYF | TGCAGTGCTAGAACGGCTAGCGGGAGGGGGGAGCAGTACTTC
TRBJ1-2 | TRBD1 | - | TRBV5-6 | CASSLRDRGPNYGYTF | TGTGCCAGCAGCTTGAGGGACAGAGGGCCTAACTATGGCTACACCTTC
TRBJ2-7 | - | few | TRBV28 | CASSFIRGKQYF | TGTGCCAGCAGTTTTATAAGGGGGAAGCAGTACTTC
TRBJ2-7 | - | - | TRBV28 | CATAGGLNEQYF | TGTGCCACCGCAGGGGGGTTGAACGAGCAGTACTTC
TRBJ2-7 | TRBD1 | once | TRBV5-1 | CASSGFGDRILEQYF | TGCGCCAGCAGTGGCTTTGGGGACAGGATTCTCGAGCAGTACTTC
TRBJ2-7 | - | large | TRBV28 | CASSLSGNDEQYF | TGTGCCAGCAGTTTATCTGGGAACGACGAGCAGTACTTC
TRBJ2-7 | - | - | TRBV12-3/TRBV12-4 | CASSLAPRTVIRAYEQYF | TGTGCCAGCAGTTTAGCGCCCAGGACGGTCATCAGGGCCTACGAGCAGTACTTC
TRBJ2-1 | TRBD2 | - | TRBV10-1 | CASSRGGKTYNEQFF | TGCGCCAGCAGCCGGGGGGGTAAAACCTACAATGAGCAGTTCTTC
TRBJ2-3 | TRBD2 | - | TRBV20-1 | CSAMGLAETSTDTQYF | TGCAGTGCTATGGGACTAGCGGAGACTAGCACAGATACGCAGTATTTT
TRBJ1-2 | - | - | TRBV12-3/TRBV12-4 | CASSSGGYGYTF | TGTGCCAGCAGTTCTGGGGGATATGGCTACACCTTC
TRBJ1-6 | - | - | TRBV7-9 | CASSFDTRTLHF | TGTGCCAGCAGCTTTGATACTCGAACCCTCCACTTT
TRBJ1-1 | TRBD1 | - | TRBV7-8 | CASSLVFTGDRHTEAFF | TGTGCCAGCAGCTTAGTGTTTACAGGGGATAGACACACTGAAGCTTTCTTT
TRBJ1-1 | - | - | TRBV11-2 | CASSLWGNTEAFF | TGTGCCAGCAGCTTATGGGGGAACACTGAAGCTTTCTTT
TRBJ2-2 | TRBD2 | - | TRBV9 | CAISPGAGGWTGELFF | TGTGCCATCTCCCCCGGGGCGGGAGGGTGGACCGGGGAGCTGTTTTTT
TRBJ2-1 | TRBD1 | - | TRBV20-1 | CSAGGTGMNEQFF | TGCAGTGCTGGCGGGACAGGGATGAATGAGCAGTTCTTC
TRBJ1-4 | TRBD1 | - | TRBV4-3 | CASSQWGQGGGEKLFF | TGCGCCAGCAGCCAATGGGGACAGGGGGGCGGTGAAAAACTGTTTTTT
TRBJ2-5 | - | - | TRBV7-9 | CASSPPLVETQYF | TGTGCCAGCAGCCCCCCGCTGGTGGAGACCCAGTACTTC
TRBJ2-1 | - | large | TRBV19 | CASSIDPTRLGAYNEQFF | TGTGCCAGTAGTATAGATCCAACCCGTCTTGGGGCTTACAATGAGCAGTTCTTC